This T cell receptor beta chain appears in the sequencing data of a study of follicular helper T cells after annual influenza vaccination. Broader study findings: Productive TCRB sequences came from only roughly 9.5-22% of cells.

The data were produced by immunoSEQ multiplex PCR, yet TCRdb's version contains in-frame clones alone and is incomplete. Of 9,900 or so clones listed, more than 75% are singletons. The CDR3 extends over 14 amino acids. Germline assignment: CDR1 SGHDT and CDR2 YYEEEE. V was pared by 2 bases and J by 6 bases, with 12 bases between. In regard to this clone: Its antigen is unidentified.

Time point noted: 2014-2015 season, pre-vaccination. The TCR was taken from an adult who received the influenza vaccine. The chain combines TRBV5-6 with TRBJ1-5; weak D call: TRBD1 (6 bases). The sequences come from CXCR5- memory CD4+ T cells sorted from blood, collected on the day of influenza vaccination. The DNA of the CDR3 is TGTGCCAGCAGCTTAGCGGGGGGCGGTCAGCCCCAGCATTTT. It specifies CASSLAGGGQPQHF.